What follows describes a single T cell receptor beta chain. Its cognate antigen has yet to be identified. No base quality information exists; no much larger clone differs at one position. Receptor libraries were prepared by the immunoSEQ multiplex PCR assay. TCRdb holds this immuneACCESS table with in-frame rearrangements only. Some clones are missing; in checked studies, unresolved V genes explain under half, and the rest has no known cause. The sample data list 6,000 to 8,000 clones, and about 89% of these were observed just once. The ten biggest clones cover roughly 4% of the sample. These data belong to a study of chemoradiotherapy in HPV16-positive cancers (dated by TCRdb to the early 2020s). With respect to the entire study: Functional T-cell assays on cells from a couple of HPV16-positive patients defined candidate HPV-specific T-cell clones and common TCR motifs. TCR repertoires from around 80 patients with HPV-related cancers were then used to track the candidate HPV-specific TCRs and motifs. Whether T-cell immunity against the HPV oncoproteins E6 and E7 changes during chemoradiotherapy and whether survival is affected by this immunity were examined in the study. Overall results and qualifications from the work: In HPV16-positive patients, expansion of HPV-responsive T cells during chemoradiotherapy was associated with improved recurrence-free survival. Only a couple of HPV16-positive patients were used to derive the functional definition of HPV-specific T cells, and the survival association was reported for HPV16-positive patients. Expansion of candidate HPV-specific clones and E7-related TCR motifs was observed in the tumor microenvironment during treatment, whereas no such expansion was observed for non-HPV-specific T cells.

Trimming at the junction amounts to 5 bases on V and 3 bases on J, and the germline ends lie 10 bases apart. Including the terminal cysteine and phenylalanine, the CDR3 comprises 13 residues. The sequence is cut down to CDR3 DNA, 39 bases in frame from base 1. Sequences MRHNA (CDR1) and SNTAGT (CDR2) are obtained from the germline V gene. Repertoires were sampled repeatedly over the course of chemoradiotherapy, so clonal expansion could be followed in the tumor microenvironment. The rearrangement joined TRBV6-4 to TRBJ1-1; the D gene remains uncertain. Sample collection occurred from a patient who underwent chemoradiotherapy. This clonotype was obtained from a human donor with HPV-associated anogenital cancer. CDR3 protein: CASSRFGDTEAFF. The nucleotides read TGTGCCAGCAGTCGATTTGGGGACACTGAAGCTTTCTTT.